These 8 T cell receptor beta chains came from one sample sequenced in a study of shared clonotypes between healthy human individuals. The method was immunoSEQ multiplex PCR; TCRdb's version includes in-frame clones alone and lacks a portion of them. The sample carries over 95,000 clones, about 62% recorded once. Sequences were obtained from memory CD8+ T cells sorted from blood. Indicated subset: CD45RO+ cells pooled with CCR7-negative TemRA cells. The source is a woman in her thirties in good health.

This chain uses TRBV4-1 with TRBJ2-7; 7 bases fit TRBD2. The germline gives CDR1 MGHRA, CDR2 YSYEKL. This CDR3 is built from 13 residues. Unmatched junction bases numbered 9, after V lost 8 bases and J lost 5 bases. The CDR3: CASSAGRLNEQYF. CDR3 DNA: TGCGCCAGCTCAGCGGGACGACTCAACGAGCAGTACTTC.

Of note for this clone: This same CDR3 is encoded by further DNA sequences in the sample. The chain links TRBV5-1 to TRBJ2-1; D is uncertain. The CDR3 totals 15 residues. V was clipped by 0 bases and J by 0 bases, with 7 bases between them. CDR1 is SGHRS, CDR2 YFSETQ, per germline. CDR3 coding DNA: TGCGCCAGCAGCTTGGACAGTAGCTCCTACAATGAGCAGTTCTTC. Protein sequence: CASSLDSSSYNEQFF.

This chain connects TRBV6-5 to TRBJ2-7; D may be TRBD1 (6 bases). The V gene's germline CDR1 is MNHEY and CDR2 SVGAGI. V lost 3 bases, J lost 5 bases, and 11 bases lay in between. The CDR3 consists of 13 residues. The CDR3 loop reads CASSYLGGDEQYF. The CDR3 region has the DNA TGTGCCAGCAGTTATCTAGGGGGAGACGAGCAGTACTTC.

V usage is TRBV6-6 and J usage is TRBJ1-1; D is unclear. Germline V gene lookup returns CDR1 MNHNY and CDR2 SVGAGI (reference sequence). Trimming shortened V by 5 bases and J by 3 bases, and 10 bases separated the two germline ends. The CDR3 is made up of 13 amino acids. The CDR3 loop is CASSTTEYTEAFF. Written as DNA, the CDR3 is TGTGCCAGCAGTACCACAGAGTACACTGAAGCTTTCTTT.

V and J are TRBV11-3 and TRBJ2-7; the match to TRBD2 covers 8 bases. V dropped 2 bases and J dropped 7; count of bases not matched to a gene: 7. Germline CDR1 and CDR2: SGHNT and YENEEA. The CDR3 has 14 amino acids. CDR3 sequence reads: CASSLTAGGEEQYF. For the CDR3, the DNA is TGTGCCAGCAGCTTAACTGCGGGAGGAGAGGAGCAGTACTTC.

The CDR3 is CASSENIDNEQFF. The CDR3 DNA sequence: TGTGCCAGCAGTGAAAATATAGACAATGAGCAGTTCTTC. The chain combines TRBV25-1 with TRBJ2-1, with unresolved D. V was clipped by 2 bases and J by 5 bases, with 7 bases between them. Germline values: CDR1 MGHDK, CDR2 SYGVNS. The CDR3 totals 13 residues. Complete variable domain (other parts from reference TRBV25-1 and TRBJ2-1): EADIYQTPRYLVIGTGKKITLECSQTMGHDKMYWYQQDPGMELHLIHYSYGVNSTEKGDLSSESTVSRIRTEHFPLTLESARPSHTSQYLCASSENIDNEQFFGPGTRLTVL.

The V and J genes are TRBV6-1 and TRBJ2-7, with D tentatively TRBD1 (6 bases). This CDR3 has 14 residues. CDR1 and CDR2 from the germline V gene are MNHNS and SASEGT. Trimming stripped 3 bases from V and 1 base from J, with 10 bases between. The CDR3 loop reads CASSERTESYEQYF. The CDR3 region has the DNA TGTGCCAGCAGTGAGCGGACAGAATCCTACGAGCAGTACTTC.

On this clone: This likely came from a read error, as a far larger clone is one base away. The chain links TRBV16 to TRBJ2-7; no firm D call. The CDR3 runs 13 residues. CDR1 KGHSY and CDR2 FQNENV come from the germline V gene. Trimming took 5 bases from V and 8 from J, leaving 16 bases between them. The CDR3, as DNA: TGTGCCAGCAGCGGATCCATGGGGTACAAGCAGTACTTC. Its translation: CASSGSMGYKQYF.